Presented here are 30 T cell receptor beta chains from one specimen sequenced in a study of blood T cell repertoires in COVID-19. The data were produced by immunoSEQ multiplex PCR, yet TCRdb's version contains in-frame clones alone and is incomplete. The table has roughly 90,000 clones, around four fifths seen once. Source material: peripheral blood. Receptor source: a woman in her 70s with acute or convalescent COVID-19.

DNA of the CDR3: TGTGCCAGCAGGAATGGACAGGGTGGCGGCTACACCTTC. As protein: CASRNGQGGGYTF. J is TRBJ1-2 and V is TRBV5-6; 8 nucleotides line up with TRBD1. The germline V gene encodes CDR1 SGHDT and CDR2 YYEEEE. The CDR3 is 13 residues long. The V segment lost 5 bases and the J segment 8 bases; nucleotides outside the gene matches: 8. Combining the CDR3 with reference TRBV5-6 and TRBJ1-2 gives the whole variable domain DAGVTQSPTHLIKTRGQQVTLRCSPKSGHDTVSWYQQALGQGPQFIFQYYEEEERQRGNFPDRFSGHQFPNYSSELNVNALLLGDSALYLCASRNGQGGGYTFGSGTRLTVV.

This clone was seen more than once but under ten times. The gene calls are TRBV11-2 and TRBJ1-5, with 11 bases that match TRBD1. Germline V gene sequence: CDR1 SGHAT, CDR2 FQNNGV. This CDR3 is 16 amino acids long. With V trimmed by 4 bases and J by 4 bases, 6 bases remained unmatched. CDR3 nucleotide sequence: TGTGCCAGCAGCTCCCGGACAGGGGGCGAGAATCAGCCCCAGCATTTT. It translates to CASSSRTGGENQPQHF.

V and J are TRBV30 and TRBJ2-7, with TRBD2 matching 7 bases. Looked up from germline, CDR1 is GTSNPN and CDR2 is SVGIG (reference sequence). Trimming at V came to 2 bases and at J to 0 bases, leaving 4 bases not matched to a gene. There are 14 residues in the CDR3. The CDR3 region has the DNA TGTGCCTGGAGTTTCGGGGGGAGCTCCTACGAGCAGTACTTC. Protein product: CAWSFGGSSYEQYF.

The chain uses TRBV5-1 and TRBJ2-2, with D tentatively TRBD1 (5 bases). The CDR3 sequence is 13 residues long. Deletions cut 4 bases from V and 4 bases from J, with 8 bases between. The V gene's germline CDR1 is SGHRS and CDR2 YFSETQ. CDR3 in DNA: TGCGCCAGCAGCAGAGACAGCACCGGGGAGCTGTTTTTT. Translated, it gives CASSRDSTGELFF.

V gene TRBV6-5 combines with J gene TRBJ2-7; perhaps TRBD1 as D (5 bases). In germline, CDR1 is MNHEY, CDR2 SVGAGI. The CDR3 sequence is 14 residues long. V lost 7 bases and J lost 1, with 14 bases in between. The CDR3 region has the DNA TGTGCCAGCAAGGCTGGGGCAACTTCCTACGAGCAGTACTTC. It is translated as CASKAGATSYEQYF.

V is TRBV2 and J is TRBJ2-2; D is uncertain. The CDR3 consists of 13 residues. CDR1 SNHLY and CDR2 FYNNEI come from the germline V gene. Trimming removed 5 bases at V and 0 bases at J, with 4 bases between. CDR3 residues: CASSTSNTGELFF. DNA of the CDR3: TGTGCCAGCAGTACATCGAACACCGGGGAGCTGTTTTTT. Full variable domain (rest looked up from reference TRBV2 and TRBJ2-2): EPEVTQTPSHQVTQMGQEVILRCVPISNHLYFYWYRQILGQKVEFLVSFYNNEISEKSEIFDDQFSVERPDGSNFTLKIRSTKLEDSAMYFCASSTSNTGELFFGEGSRLTVL.

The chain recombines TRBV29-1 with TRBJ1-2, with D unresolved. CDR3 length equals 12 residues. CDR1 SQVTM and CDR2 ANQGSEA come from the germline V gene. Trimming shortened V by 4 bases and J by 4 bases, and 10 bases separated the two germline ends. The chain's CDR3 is CSVVSVIYGYTF. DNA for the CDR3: TGCAGCGTTGTGAGTGTCATCTATGGCTACACCTTC.

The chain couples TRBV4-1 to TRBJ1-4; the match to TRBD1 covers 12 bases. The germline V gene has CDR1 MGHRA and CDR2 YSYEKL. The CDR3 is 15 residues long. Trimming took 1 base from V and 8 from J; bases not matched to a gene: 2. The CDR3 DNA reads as TGCGCCAGCAGCCAAGCCGGGACAGGGGGCGAAAAACTGTTTTTT. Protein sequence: CASSQAGTGGEKLFF.

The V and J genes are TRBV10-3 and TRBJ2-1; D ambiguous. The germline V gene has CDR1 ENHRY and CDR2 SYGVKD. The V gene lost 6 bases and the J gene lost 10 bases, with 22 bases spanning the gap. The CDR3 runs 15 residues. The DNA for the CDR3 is TGTGCCATCAGAGACCGACACCCTCCCAACACGGAGCAGTTCTTC. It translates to CAIRDRHPPNTEQFF.

The CDR3 DNA follows: TGTGCCAGCAGCGCGGACAGGGGACTCGCTGAAGCTTTCTTT. Translation: CASSADRGLAEAFF. This chain links TRBV2 with TRBJ1-1; 9 positions match TRBD1. CDR3 size: 14 residues. With V trimmed by 6 bases and J by 6 bases, 8 bases remained unmatched. Germline V gene sequence: CDR1 SNHLY, CDR2 FYNNEI. Filled out from reference TRBV2 and TRBJ1-1, the complete variable domain reads EPEVTQTPSHQVTQMGQEVILRCVPISNHLYFYWYRQILGQKVEFLVSFYNNEISEKSEIFDDQFSVERPDGSNFTLKIRSTKLEDSAMYFCASSADRGLAEAFFGQGTRLTVV.

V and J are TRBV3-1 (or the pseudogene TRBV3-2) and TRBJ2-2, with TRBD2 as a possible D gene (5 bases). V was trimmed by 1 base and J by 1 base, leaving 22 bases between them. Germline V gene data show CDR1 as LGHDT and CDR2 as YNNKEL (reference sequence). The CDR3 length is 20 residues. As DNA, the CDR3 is TGTGCCAGCAGCCAAGTAGATTATTGGGGAGAGGAACAGAACACCGGGGAGCTGTTTTTT. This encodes CASSQVDYWGEEQNTGELFF.

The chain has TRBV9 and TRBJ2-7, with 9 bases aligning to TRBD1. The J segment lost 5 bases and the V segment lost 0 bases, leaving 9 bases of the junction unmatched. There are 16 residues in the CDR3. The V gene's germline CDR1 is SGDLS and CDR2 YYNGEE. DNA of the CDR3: TGTGCCAGCAGCGTAGGTTCCACAGGGGGCGAGGACGAGCAGTACTTC. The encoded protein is CASSVGSTGGEDEQYF.

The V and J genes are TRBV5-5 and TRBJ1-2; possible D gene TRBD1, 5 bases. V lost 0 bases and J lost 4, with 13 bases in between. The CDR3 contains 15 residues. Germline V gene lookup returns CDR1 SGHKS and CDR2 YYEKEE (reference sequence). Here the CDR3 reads CASSLATEILYGYTF. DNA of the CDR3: TGTGCCAGCAGCTTGGCGACAGAAATACTCTATGGCTACACCTTC.

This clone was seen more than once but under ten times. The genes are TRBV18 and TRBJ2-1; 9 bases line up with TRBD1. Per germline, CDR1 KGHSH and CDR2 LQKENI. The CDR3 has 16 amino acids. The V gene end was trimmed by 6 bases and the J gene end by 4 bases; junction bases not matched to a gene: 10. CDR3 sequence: CASSTSTGGSYNEQFF. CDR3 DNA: TGTGCCAGCTCTACTTCGACAGGGGGAAGTTACAATGAGCAGTTCTTC.

CDR3 amino acids: CASSYYMYSDQPQHF. As DNA, the CDR3 is TGTGCCAGTAGTTACTACATGTATTCAGATCAGCCCCAGCATTTT. This chain links TRBV19 with TRBJ1-5; D unclear. V was trimmed by 5 bases and J by 5 bases, leaving 16 bases between them. The germline V gene has CDR1 LNHDA and CDR2 SQIVND (reference sequence). The CDR3 has 15 amino acids.

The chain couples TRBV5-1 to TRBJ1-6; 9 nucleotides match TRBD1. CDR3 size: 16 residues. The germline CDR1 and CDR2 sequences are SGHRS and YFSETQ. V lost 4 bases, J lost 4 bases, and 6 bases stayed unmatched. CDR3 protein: CASSRGTGTYNSPLHF. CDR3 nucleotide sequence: TGCGCCAGCAGCCGGGGGACAGGGACATATAATTCACCCCTCCACTTT.

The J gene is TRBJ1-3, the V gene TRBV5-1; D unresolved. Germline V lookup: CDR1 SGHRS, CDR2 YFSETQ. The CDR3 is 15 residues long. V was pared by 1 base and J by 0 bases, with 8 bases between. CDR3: CASSLLPSSGNTIYF. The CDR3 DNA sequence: TGCGCCAGCAGCTTGCTCCCTTCCTCTGGAAACACCATATATTTT.

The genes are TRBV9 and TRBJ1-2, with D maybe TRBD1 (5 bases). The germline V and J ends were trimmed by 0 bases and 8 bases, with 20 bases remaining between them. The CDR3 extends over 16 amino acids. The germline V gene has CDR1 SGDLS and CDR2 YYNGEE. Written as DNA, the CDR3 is TGTGCCAGCAGCGTAGACCCGCGCGAAGGGACTAGAGGCTACACCTTC. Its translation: CASSVDPREGTRGYTF.

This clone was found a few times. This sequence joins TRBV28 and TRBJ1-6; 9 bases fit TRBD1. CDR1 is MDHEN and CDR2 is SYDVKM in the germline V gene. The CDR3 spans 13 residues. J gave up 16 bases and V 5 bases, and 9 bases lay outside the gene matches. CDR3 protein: CASSPPGQGNLHF. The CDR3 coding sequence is TGTGCCAGCAGTCCCCCGGGACAGGGCAATCTCCACTTT.

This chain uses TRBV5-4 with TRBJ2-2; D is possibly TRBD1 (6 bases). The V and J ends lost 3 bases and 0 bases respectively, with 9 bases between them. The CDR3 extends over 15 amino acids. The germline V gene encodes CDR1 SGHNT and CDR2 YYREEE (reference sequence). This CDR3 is CASSSRTANTGELFF. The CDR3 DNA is TGTGCCAGCAGCTCCCGGACAGCGAACACCGGGGAGCTGTTTTTT.

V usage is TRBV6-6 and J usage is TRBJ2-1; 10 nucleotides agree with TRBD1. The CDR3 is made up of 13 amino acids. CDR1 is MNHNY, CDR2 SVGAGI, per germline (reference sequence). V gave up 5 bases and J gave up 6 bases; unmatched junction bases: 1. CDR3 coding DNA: TGTGCCAGCAGTCGGACAGGGGGCAATGAGCAGTTCTTC. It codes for CASSRTGGNEQFF.

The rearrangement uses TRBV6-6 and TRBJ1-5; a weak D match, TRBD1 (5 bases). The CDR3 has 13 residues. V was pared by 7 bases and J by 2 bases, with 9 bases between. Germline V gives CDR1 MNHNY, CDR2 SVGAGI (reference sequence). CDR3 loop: CASNRLGNQPQHF. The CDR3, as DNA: TGTGCCAGCAACAGGTTGGGCAATCAGCCCCAGCATTTT.

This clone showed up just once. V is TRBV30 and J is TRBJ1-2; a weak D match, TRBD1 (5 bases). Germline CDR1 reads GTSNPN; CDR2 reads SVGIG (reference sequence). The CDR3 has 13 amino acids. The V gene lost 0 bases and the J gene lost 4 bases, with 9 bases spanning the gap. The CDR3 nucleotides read TGTGCCTGGAGTGTAAAAAGGGGCTATGGCTACACCTTC. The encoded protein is CAWSVKRGYGYTF.

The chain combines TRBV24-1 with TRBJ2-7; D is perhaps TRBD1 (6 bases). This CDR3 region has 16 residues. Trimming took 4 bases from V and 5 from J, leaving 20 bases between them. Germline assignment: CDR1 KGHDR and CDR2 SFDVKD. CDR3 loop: CATSDPSGATTHEQYF. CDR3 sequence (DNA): TGTGCCACCAGTGACCCCTCAGGGGCTACCACCCACGAGCAGTACTTC.

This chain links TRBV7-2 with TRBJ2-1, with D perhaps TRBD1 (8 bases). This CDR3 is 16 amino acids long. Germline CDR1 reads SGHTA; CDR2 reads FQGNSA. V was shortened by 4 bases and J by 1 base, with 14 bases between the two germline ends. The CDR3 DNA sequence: TGTGCCAGCAGCTCCCACAGGGGGGGGTCCTACAATGAGCAGTTCTTC. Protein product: CASSSHRGGSYNEQFF.

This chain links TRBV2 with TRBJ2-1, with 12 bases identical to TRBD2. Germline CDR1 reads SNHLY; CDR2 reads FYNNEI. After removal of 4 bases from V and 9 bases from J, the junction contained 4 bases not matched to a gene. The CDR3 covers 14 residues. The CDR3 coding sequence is TGTGCCAGCAGTGTGGCTAGCGGGGGGGTTGAGCAGTTCTTC. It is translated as CASSVASGGVEQFF.

CDR3 bases: TGTGCCAGCAGCGATGGACAGAACTTCTACGAGCAGTACTTC. It encodes CASSDGQNFYEQYF. The genes are TRBV6-4 and TRBJ2-7; TRBD1 might be the D (6 bases). Germline assignment: CDR1 MRHNA and CDR2 SNTAGT. V was clipped by 6 bases and J by 3 bases, with 15 bases between them. CDR3 length: 14 amino acids.

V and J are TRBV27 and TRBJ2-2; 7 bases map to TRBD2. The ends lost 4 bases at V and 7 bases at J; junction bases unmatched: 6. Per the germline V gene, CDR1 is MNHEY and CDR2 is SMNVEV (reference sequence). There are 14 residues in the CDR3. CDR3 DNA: TGTGCCAGCAGTTCCAGGACTAGAGTCGGGGAGCTGTTTTTT. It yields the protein CASSSRTRVGELFF.

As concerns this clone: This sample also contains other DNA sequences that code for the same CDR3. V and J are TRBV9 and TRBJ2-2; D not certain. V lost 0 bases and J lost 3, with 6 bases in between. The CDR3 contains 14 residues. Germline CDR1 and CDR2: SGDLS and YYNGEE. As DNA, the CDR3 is TGTGCCAGCAGCGTAGTAGGAGACACCGGGGAGCTGTTTTTT. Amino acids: CASSVVGDTGELFF.

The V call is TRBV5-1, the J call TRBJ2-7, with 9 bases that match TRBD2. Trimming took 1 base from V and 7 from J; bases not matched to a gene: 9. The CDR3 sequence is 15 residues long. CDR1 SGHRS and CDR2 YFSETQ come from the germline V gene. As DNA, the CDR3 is TGCGCCAGCAGCTTGACGACTAGCGGTGGCAGGGAGCAGTACTTC. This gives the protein CASSLTTSGGREQYF.